One sample yielded the 7 T cell receptor beta chains listed below, sequenced in a study of T cell repertoires in cytomegalovirus infection. TCRdb itself ran the reads through MiXCR, one entry per CDR3 protein. The table lists around 350,000 distinct CDR3 sequences, 15% to 20% of them singletons. Specimen: PBMCs. The receptors shown here come from a human donor in good health (CMV status not recorded). Some clones in this sample may be carry-over from other donors' samples.

This clonotype showed up many times. The rearrangement uses TRBV4-2 and TRBJ2-1; TRBD2 matches at 11 bases. With V trimmed by 1 base and J by 5 bases, 7 bases remained unmatched. Germline assignment: CDR1 LGHNA and CDR2 YNFKEQ. The CDR3 is made up of 17 amino acids. CDR3 sequence: CASSQAWATSGNNEQFF. The CDR3 DNA reads TGTGCCAGCAGCCAAGCTTGGGCGACTAGCGGGAACAATGAGCAGTTCTTC.

The chain uses TRBV19 and TRBJ1-1; D remains unclear. Looked up from germline, CDR1 is LNHDA and CDR2 is SQIVND (reference sequence). CDR3 length equals 15 residues. V was shortened by 10 bases and J by 1 base, with 19 bases between the two germline ends. For the CDR3, the DNA is TGTGCCACCTCTTTGTCGTGGGCGAAGAACACTGAAGCTTTCTTT. It specifies CATSLSWAKNTEAFF. Based on the CDR3 plus reference TRBV19 and TRBJ1-1, the full variable domain is DGGITQSPKYLFRKEGQNVTLSCEQNLNHDAMYWYRQDPGQGLRLIYYSQIVNDFQKGDIAEGYSVSREKKESFPLTVTSAQKNPTAFYLCATSLSWAKNTEAFFGQGTRLTVV.

This clonotype was counted many times. This rearrangement joins TRBV7-2 to TRBJ2-5; 10 bases fit TRBD2. Trimming removed 4 bases from V and 5 bases from J; junction bases left unmatched: 4. This CDR3 region has 14 residues. Germline V CDR1 and CDR2: SGHTA, FQGNSA. The CDR3 loop is CASSYSGGRETQYF. The CDR3 region has the DNA TGTGCCAGCAGCTATAGCGGGGGGAGGGAGACCCAGTACTTC.

As concerns this clonotype: The junction does not match germline at one end; this may be a read error. The rearrangement joins TRBV7-6 to TRBJ1-5; D unclear. The CDR3 is 15 residues long. The germline gives CDR1 SGHVS, CDR2 FNYEAQ. The CDR3 loop is CASSLEPLGNQPRHF. The CDR3 nucleotides are TGTGCCAGCAGCTTAGAGCCGTTGGGCAATCAGCCCCGGCATTTT.

CDR3 DNA sequence: TGTGCCAGCAGTTACTCGTTTCTGCCCGGCAGCTCCTACAATGAGCAGTTCTTC. Its translation: CASSYSFLPGSSYNEQFF. The chain has TRBV6-8 and TRBJ2-1, with D uncertain. V lost 0 bases and J 0 bases, leaving 15 bases between the germline ends. The CDR3 runs 18 residues. The germline V gene has CDR1 MNHGY and CDR2 SAAAGT.

This clonotype was counted at least ten times. CDR3 coding DNA: TGTGCCAGCAGTTCCAGGGTTGGATCCTACGAGCAGTACTTC. The encoded protein is CASSSRVGSYEQYF. The gene calls are TRBV27 and TRBJ2-7; D is perhaps TRBD1 (5 bases). Trimming pared 4 bases from V and 1 base from J, leaving 11 bases between. CDR1 is MNHEY, CDR2 SMNVEV, per germline (reference sequence). This CDR3 has 14 amino acids.

The chain links TRBV20-1 to TRBJ2-7; possibly TRBD1 for D (6 bases). V was clipped by 4 bases and J by 2 bases, with 15 bases between them. The length of the CDR3 is 14 residues. Per the germline V gene, CDR1 is DFQATT and CDR2 is SNEGSKA (reference sequence). The CDR3 DNA reads as TGCAGTGCTAAAACCGGGACAATGACCTACGAGCAGTACTTC. Translation: CSAKTGTMTYEQYF.